This T cell receptor beta chain was captured by sequencing in a study of shared clonotypes between healthy human individuals. Background on the study: In total, the donors were two women and a few men aged 18 to 49. Study-wide results and caveats: A handful of donors showed sharing of around 5.3% of naive CD4 clonotypes.

V lost 0 bases and J lost 3, with 13 bases in between. Germline V lookup: CDR1 SGHRS, CDR2 YFSETQ. The CDR3 is 15 residues long. A word on this clone: No antigen is known for it.

Some clones are missing from TCRdb's copy, which holds only in-frame ones; the method was immunoSEQ multiplex PCR. The sample shows roughly 2.5 million clones, over 85% of them seen only once. V gene TRBV5-1 combines with J gene TRBJ2-7; D is undetermined. The TCR sequence derives from a man younger than 30 in good health. Sequencing was performed on naive CD4+ T cells sorted from blood. The subset here: CD45RA+ positively selected. CDR3 DNA: TGCGCCAGCAGCTTGGAGGCAGGTCTGAACTACGAGCAGTACTTC. Its protein product is CASSLEAGLNYEQYF.